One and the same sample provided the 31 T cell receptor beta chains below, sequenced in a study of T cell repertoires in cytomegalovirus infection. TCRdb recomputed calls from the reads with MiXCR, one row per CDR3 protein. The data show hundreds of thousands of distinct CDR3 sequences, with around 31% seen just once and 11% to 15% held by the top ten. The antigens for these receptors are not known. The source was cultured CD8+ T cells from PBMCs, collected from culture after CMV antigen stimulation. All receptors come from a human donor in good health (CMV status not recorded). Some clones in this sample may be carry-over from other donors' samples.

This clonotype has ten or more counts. The CDR3 protein is CASSITPQGAGRLNEKLFF. CDR3 in DNA: TGTGCCAGCAGTATAACCCCGCAGGGAGCTGGGCGACTTAATGAAAAACTGTTTTTT. The rearrangement joins TRBV7-2 to TRBJ1-4; TRBD1 is a possible D gene (5 bases). V lost 6 bases, J lost 4 bases, and 27 bases lay in between. The CDR3 has 19 residues. Germline assignment: CDR1 SGHTA and CDR2 FQGNSA.

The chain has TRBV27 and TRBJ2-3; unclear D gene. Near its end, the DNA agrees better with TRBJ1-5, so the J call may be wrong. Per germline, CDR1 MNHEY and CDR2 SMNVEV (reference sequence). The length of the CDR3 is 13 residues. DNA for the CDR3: TGTGCCAGCAGTTTTTCTGCCAGAGATACGCAGCATTTT. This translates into CASSFSARDTQHF.

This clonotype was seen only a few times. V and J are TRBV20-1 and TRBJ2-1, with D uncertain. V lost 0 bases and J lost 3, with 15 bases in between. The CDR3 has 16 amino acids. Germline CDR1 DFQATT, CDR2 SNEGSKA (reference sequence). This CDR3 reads CSARDVGSTSYNEQFF. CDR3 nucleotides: TGCAGTGCTAGAGACGTCGGGTCTACAAGCTACAATGAGCAGTTCTTC.

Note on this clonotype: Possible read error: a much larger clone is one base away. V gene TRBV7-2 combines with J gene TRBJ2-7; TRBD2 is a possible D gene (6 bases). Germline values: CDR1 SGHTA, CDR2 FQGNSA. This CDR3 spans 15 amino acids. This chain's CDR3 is CANSFPPGVTYEQYF. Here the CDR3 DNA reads TGTGCCAACAGCTTTCCTCCGGGGGTTACCTACGAGCAGTACTTC. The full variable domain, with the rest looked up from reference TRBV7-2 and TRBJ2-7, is GAGVSQSPSNKVTEKGKDVELRCDPISGHTALYWYRQSLGQGLEFLIYFQGNSAPDKSGLPSDRFSAERTGGSVSTLTIQRTQQEDSAVYLCANSFPPGVTYEQYFGPGTRLTVT.

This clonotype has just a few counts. In nucleotides, the CDR3 is TGTGCCAGCTCACCAGATTTGGATCAAAACACCATATATTTT. Translation gives CASSPDLDQNTIYF. The chain is built from TRBV18 and TRBJ1-3; D is unresolved. V dropped 2 bases and J dropped 6 bases, with 11 bases sitting between them. This CDR3 is 14 amino acids long. Germline V gene lookup returns CDR1 KGHSH and CDR2 LQKENI.

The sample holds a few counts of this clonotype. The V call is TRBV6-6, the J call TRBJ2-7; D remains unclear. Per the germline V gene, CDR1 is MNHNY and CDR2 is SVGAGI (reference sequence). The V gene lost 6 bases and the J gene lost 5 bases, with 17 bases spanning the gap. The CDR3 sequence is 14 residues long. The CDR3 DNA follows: TGTGCCAGCAGCAAGCTAGGAAACCTCCACGAGCAGTACTTC. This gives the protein CASSKLGNLHEQYF.

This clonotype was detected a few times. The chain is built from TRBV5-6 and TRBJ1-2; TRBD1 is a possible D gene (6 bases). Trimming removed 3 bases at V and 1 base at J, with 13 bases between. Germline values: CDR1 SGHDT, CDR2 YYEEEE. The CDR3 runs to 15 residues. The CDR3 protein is CASSSNLQGNYGYTF. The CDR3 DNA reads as TGTGCCAGCAGCTCTAATCTACAGGGTAACTATGGCTACACCTTC.

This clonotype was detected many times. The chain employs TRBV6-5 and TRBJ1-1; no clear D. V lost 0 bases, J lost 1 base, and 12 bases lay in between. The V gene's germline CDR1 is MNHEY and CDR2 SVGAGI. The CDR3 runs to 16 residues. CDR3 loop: CASSYSSGVGNTEAFF. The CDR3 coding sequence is TGTGCCAGCAGTTACTCGAGCGGTGTCGGGAACACTGAAGCTTTCTTT.

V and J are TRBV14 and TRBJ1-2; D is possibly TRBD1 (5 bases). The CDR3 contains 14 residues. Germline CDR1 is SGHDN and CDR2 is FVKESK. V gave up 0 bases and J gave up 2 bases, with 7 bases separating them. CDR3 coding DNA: TGTGCCAGCAGCCAAGACCGGGACAACTATGGCTACACCTTC. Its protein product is CASSQDRDNYGYTF. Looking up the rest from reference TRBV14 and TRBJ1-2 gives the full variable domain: EAGVTQFPSHSVIEKGQTVTLRCDPISGHDNLYWYRRVMGKEIKFLLHFVKESKQDESGMPNNRFLAERTGGTYSTLKVQPAELEDSGVYFCASSQDRDNYGYTFGSGTRLTVV.

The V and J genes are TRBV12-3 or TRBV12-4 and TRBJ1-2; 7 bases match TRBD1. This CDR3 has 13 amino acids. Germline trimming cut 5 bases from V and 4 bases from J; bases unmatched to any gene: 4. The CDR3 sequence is CASSIPGGYGYTF. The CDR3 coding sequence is TGTGCCAGCAGTATACCAGGGGGCTATGGCTACACCTTC.

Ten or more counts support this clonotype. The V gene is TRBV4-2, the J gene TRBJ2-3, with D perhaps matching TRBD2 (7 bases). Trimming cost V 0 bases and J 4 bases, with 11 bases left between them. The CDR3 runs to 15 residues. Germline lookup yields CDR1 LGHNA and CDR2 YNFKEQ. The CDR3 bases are TGTGCCAGCAGCCAAGATAGGGGGGGCCCAGATACGCAGTATTTT. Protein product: CASSQDRGGPDTQYF.

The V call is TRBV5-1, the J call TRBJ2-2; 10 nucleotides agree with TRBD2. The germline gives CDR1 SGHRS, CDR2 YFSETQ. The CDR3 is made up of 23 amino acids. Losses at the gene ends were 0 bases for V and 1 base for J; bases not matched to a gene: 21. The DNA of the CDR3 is TGCGCCAGCAGCTTGGCCTACACAACACTTGCTAGCGGGGGCCCTAAGAACACCGGGGAGCTGTTTTTT. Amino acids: CASSLAYTTLASGGPKNTGELFF.

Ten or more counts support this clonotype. CDR3 DNA sequence: TGTGCCAGCAGCCAGGGACAGGGATCGCAGACCCAGTACTTC. This encodes CASSQGQGSQTQYF. The chain recombines TRBV7-6 with TRBJ2-5; 9 bases align to TRBD1. V dropped 5 bases and J dropped 6; count of bases not matched to a gene: 7. The CDR3 totals 14 residues. In germline, CDR1 is SGHVS, CDR2 FNYEAQ.

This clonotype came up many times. The CDR3 DNA reads TGTGCCAGCAGCCCTAGCGGGGGGTCCCTCGCCAAGCAGTTCTTC. Amino acids: CASSPSGGSLAKQFF. V and J are TRBV7-6 and TRBJ2-1; the match to TRBD2 covers 11 bases. Per the germline V gene, CDR1 is SGHVS and CDR2 is FNYEAQ. This CDR3 has 15 amino acids. V shed 5 bases, J shed 11 bases, and the junction held 11 bases outside the gene matches.

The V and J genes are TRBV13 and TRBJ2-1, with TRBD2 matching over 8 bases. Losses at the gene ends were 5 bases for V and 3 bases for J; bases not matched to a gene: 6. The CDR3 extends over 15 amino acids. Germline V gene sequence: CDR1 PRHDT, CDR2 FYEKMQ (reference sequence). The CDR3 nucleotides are TGTGCCAGCAGCCCAGCGGGGGCCCTCTACAATGAGCAGTTCTTC. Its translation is CASSPAGALYNEQFF.

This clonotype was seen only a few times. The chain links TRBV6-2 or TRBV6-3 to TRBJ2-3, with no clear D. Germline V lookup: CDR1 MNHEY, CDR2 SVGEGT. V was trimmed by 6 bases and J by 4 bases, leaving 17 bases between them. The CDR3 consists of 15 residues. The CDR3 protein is CASSAIVNSADTQYF. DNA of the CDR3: TGTGCCAGCAGCGCCATAGTCAATTCTGCAGATACGCAGTATTTT.

CDR3 sequence reads: CASSLRGPTGYNEQFF. The DNA for the CDR3 is TGTGCCAGCAGCTTAAGGGGACCAACCGGGTACAATGAGCAGTTCTTC. The rearrangement uses TRBV27 and TRBJ2-1, with D perhaps assigned TRBD1 or TRBD2 (5 bases each). The CDR3 runs 16 residues. V lost 6 bases and J 4 bases, leaving 19 bases between the germline ends. The germline CDR1 and CDR2 sequences are MNHEY and SMNVEV (reference sequence).

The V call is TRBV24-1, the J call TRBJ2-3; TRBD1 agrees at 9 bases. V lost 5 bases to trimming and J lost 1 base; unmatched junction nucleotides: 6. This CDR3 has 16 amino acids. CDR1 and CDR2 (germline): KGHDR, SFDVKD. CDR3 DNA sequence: TGTGCCACCAGTGGCCCGGGACAGGGACGCACAGATACGCAGTATTTT. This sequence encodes CATSGPGQGRTDTQYF.

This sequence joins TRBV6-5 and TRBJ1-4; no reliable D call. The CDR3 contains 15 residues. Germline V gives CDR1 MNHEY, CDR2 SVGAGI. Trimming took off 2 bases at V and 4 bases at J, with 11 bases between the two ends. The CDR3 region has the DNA TGTGCCAGCAGTTACCGGGGAAAGCATAATGAAAAACTGTTTTTT. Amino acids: CASSYRGKHNEKLFF.

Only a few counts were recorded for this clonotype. For the CDR3, the DNA is TGCAGTGCTAGCCGTTTACAGGGATTGGAAGCTTTCTTT. This codes for CSASRLQGLEAFF. The chain recombines TRBV20-1 with TRBJ1-1; D perhaps matches TRBD1 (6 bases). Per the germline V gene, CDR1 is DFQATT and CDR2 is SNEGSKA (reference sequence). V was cut by 3 bases and J by 8 bases, with 16 bases left in between. This CDR3 region has 13 residues.

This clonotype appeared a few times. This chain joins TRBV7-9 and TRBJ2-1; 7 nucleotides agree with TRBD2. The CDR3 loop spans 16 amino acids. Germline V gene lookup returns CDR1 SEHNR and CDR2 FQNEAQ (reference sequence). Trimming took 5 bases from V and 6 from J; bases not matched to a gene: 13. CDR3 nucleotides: TGTGCCAGCAGCAATAGGGCGGGGGTGTCGAGCAATGAGCAGTTCTTC. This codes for CASSNRAGVSSNEQFF.

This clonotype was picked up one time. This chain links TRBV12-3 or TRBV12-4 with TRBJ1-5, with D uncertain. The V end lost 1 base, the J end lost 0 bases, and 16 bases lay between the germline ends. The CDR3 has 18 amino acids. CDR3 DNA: TGTGCCAGCAGTTTAGGTGGACGCTTGGTGAATAGCAATCAGCCCCAGCATTTT. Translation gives CASSLGGRLVNSNQPQHF.

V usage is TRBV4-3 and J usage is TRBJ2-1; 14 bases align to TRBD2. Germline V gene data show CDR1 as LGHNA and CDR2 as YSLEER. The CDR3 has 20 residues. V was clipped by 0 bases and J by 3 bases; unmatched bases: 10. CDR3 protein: CASSQDDGLAGGRGYNEQFF. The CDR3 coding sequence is TGCGCCAGCAGCCAAGATGACGGACTAGCGGGGGGCCGGGGCTACAATGAGCAGTTCTTC.

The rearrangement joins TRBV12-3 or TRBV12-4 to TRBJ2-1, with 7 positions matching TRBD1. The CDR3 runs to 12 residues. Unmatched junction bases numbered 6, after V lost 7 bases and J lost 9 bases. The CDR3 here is CASKGAHREQFF. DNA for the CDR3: TGTGCCAGCAAGGGGGCCCACCGTGAGCAGTTCTTC.

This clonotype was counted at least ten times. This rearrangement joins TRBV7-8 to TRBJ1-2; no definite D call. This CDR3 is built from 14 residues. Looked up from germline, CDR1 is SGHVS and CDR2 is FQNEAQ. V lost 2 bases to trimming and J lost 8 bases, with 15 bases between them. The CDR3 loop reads CASSLPDRKGGYTF. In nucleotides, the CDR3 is TGTGCCAGCAGCTTACCCGATAGGAAGGGCGGCTACACCTTC.

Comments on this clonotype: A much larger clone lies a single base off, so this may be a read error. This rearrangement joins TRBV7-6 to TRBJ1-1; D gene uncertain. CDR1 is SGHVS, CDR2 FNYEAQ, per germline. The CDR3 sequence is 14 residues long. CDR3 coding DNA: TGTGTCAGCAGCCCGGGAACTATGAACACTGAAGCTTTCTTT. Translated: CVSSPGTMNTEAFF.

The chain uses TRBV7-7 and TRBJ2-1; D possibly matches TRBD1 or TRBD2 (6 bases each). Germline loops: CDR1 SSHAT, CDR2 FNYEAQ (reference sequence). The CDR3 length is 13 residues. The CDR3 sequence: CASSPGAHNEQFF. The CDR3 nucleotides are TGTGCTAGCTCGCCGGGGGCCCACAATGAGCAGTTCTTC. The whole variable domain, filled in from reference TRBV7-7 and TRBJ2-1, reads GAGVSQSPRYKVTKRGQDVTLRCDPISSHATLYWYQQALGQGPEFLTYFNYEAQPDKSGLPSDRFSAERPEGSISTLTIQRTEQRDSAMYRCASSPGAHNEQFFGPGTRLTVL.

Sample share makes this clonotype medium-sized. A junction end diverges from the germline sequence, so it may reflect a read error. The CDR3 region has the DNA TGTGCTAGCAGCTTTTCAGCTGAGGGACTGCCCCAGTACTTC. Protein product: CASSFSAEGLPQYF. The V and J genes are TRBV7-7 and TRBJ2-5; maybe TRBD2 (6 bases). Germline loops: CDR1 SSHAT, CDR2 FNYEAQ (reference sequence). The CDR3 contains 14 residues.

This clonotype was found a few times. CDR3: CASSARVTGGENEKLFF. The CDR3 region has the DNA TGTGCCAGCAGCGCGAGAGTGACAGGGGGCGAGAATGAAAAACTGTTTTTT. The V gene is TRBV9, the J gene TRBJ1-4; 10 nucleotides line up with TRBD1. This CDR3 is built from 17 residues. Germline CDR1 SGDLS, CDR2 YYNGEE. J gave up 5 bases and V 3 bases, and 10 bases lay outside the gene matches.

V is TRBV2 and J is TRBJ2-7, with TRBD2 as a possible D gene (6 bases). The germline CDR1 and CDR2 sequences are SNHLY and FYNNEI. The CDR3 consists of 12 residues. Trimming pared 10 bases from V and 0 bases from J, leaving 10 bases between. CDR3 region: CATATSSYEQYV. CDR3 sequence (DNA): TGTGCCACCGCGACTAGCTCCTACGAGCAGTACGTC.

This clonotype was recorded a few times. The CDR3 DNA is TGTGCCAGCAGCTTATCGAGCGGGGGGATGAATGAGCAGTTCTTC. This gives the protein CASSLSSGGMNEQFF. The chain has TRBV13 and TRBJ2-1; 9 nucleotides align to TRBD2. Germline V gene data show CDR1 as PRHDT and CDR2 as FYEKMQ (reference sequence). CDR3 size: 15 residues. Germline trimming cut 2 bases from V and 7 bases from J; bases unmatched to any gene: 6.